Here is one T cell receptor (beta chain) with its context. Its specificity is unknown. These data belong to a study of response to subunit inactivated influenza vaccine. Points from the study as a whole: Authors suggested each seasonal flu vaccination may recruit only limited numbers of new T cells.

MiXCR, run by TCRdb on the RT-PCR reads, gives a single entry per CDR3 protein. Here the sample spans 550,000 to 800,000 distinct CDR3 sequences, approximately 14% being singletons. Trimming removed 3 bases from V and 2 bases from J, with 8 bases in between. The CDR3 is 14 amino acids. Per the germline V gene, CDR1 is MNHNS and CDR2 is SASEGT. This receptor was obtained from a man aged 50 or older who received an inactivated influenza vaccine. The rearrangement links TRBV6-1 to TRBJ2-1; D is ambiguous. The material sequenced was PBMCs from blood, taken roughly 12 days after vaccination. This chain's CDR3 is CASSDAATYNEQFF. As DNA, the CDR3 is TGTGCCAGCAGTGATGCGGCCACCTACAATGAGCAGTTCTTC.